This T cell receptor beta chain was observed in a study of CD8+ T cells in alopecia areata. The V gene end was trimmed by 4 bases and the J gene end by 5 bases; junction bases not matched to a gene: 7. There are 14 residues in the CDR3. Per germline, CDR1 SGHTA and CDR2 FQGNSA. Sorting of CD4+ cells into CD25+CD127- cells was carried out for about five patients. RNA was isolated and reverse transcribed to cDNA, the sequencing template. The data were produced by immunoSEQ multiplex PCR, yet TCRdb's version contains in-frame clones alone and is incomplete. Of about 37,000 clones listed, 45% to 55% are singletons.

The clonotype was recovered from a human donor with alopecia areata. Sequenced sample: CD4+ Tregs sorted from blood. The chain is built from TRBV7-2 and TRBJ2-7; 8 nucleotides agree with TRBD1. As DNA, the CDR3 is TGTGCCAGCAGCTCTACAGGGGGATTGGACGAGCAGTACTTC. Protein: CASSSTGGLDEQYF.